This paragraph reports one TCR beta chain. Its cognate antigen has yet to be identified. The method behind the library was the immunoSEQ multiplex PCR assay. The multiplex PCR relied on a mix of 60 forward primers for TCR Vbeta segments and 13 reverse primers for TCR Jbeta segments. The CDR3 region of rearranged TCR beta genes was amplified from genomic DNA by a multiplex PCR assay. The Illumina HiSeq System was used to sequence the amplified TCR beta libraries as 87-base-pair reads. As for how the authors treated the data: In a later analysis, some 80 million unique TCR beta chains were counted across the approximately 670 repertoires, and some 10 million of these chains were shared by at least two donors. Raw reads were error-corrected and collapsed into unique sequences by a nearest-neighbor algorithm in which closely related sequences were merged to remove PCR and sequencing errors. To assign V, D and J gene segments, CDR3 sequences were aligned to IMGT reference sequences. Each retained sequence needed at least a six-nucleotide match to both a V gene segment and a J gene segment. A rearrangement counted as productive if the CDR3 had no stop codons and remained in frame with V and J, and every other rearrangement counted as non-productive. CDR3 was defined according to IMGT convention as the region running from the second conserved V-encoded cysteine to the conserved J-encoded phenylalanine. Sequences without an unambiguous match to a single V gene segment were excluded from the earlier analysis of almost 600 of the donors. In an earlier analysis of 587 of the donors, V segments were called functional above 56.7% productive rearrangements and were called segregating when the between-donor standard deviation exceeded 5%. A statistical classification framework was developed to diagnose cytomegalovirus status using the catalog of TCR beta chain sequences. In a later analysis, V and J genes were assigned by comparing TCR nucleotide sequences against IMGT/GENE-DB human TR gene sequences. Using the TCRdist pipeline, a later analysis assigned CDR3 sequences along with most-parsimonious VDJ recombination scenarios. In a later analysis, every TCR beta chain was defined by the combination of its CDR3 amino acid sequence and its V-gene family, and reads without a unique V-gene family were dropped. To address suspected cross-contamination and a sequencing artifact, a later analysis removed around 590 highly shared, low-generation-probability nucleotide sequences. In a later analysis, a clonal expansion index was calculated for each public chain from normalized within-repertoire ranks of inferred template counts. Generation probabilities in a later analysis came from a VDJ recombination model fitted to out-of-frame rearrangements, and those results were checked against IGoR. A later analysis scored TCR-TCR, TCR-HLA and TCR-CMV co-occurrence with hypergeometric tests, applying a repertoire-size bias correction to TCR pairs. A later analysis estimated false discovery rates by permuting HLA or CMV assignments 20 times. A later analysis grouped co-occurring TCRs with DBSCAN, adding TCRdist sequence similarity when clustering within HLA-allele-positive subsets. Repertoires with fewer than 30,000 or more than 120,000 public chains were left out of co-occurrence clustering, as were several repertoires with anomalous nucleotide sharing. TCRdb re-hosts the immuneACCESS table, in-frame sequences only. Its copies lack some clones; in the studies checked, an unresolved V gene accounts for under half of them, and the cause for the rest is not known. V and J calls and clone size are given by that table; D and trimming were obtained from the DNA. This sample's listing comprises 40,000 or so clones. Of the sample, 3% to 4.5% is held by the ten largest clones.

In total, over 600 healthy bone marrow donors made up the cohort. Cohort members were all nominally healthy when sampled, although unrecorded immune exposures were likely present. The donor tested CMV seronegative, placing the donor among the 350 or so seronegative members of the cohort. A peripheral blood sample was provided by each donor, and peripheral blood mononuclear cells were used for TCR beta sequencing. The Qiagen DNeasy Blood Extraction Kit was used to extract genomic DNA from the blood cell samples. The CDR1 and CDR2 encoded by the germline V gene are SGHRS and YFSETQ. Trimming accounts for 3 bases at V and 4 bases at J, while the number of junction bases matched to no gene is 20. The CDR3 contains 20 residues, cysteine and phenylalanine counted. Just the 60-base CDR3 DNA is kept, in frame starting at base 1. These data come from a study of cytomegalovirus exposure and HLA in healthy donors (dated by TCRdb to about 2017). Study-level background: An earlier analysis of roughly 500 of the donors reported about 300 Gb of sequence data and approximately 120 million unique TCR beta sequences obtained from around 170 million T cells. Roughly 300 gigabases of sequencing data and tens of millions of unique TCR sequences were included in an early release covering under 650 HLA-typed donors. Of the 398 genotyped donors, about 80% fell in the genetic ancestry cluster associated with self-reported Caucasian donors. The study was designed to test whether signatures of past pathogen exposure could be identified by cataloging public T cell receptors. The study used immunosequencing to profile the T cell repertoires of around 600 subjects and linked those repertoires to cytomegalovirus serostatus. A separate validation cohort of roughly 110 different subjects was used in addition to the roughly 670-subject first cohort. The study combined high-throughput TCR immunosequencing, statistical association of individual TCRs with disease status, and machine learning to predict cytomegalovirus infection status. In a later analysis, previously published TCR beta repertoires from 500 to 750 donors were re-analyzed and high-resolution HLA genotyping was added so that TCR occurrence patterns could be studied. In the later analysis, no new phenotypic data were used to find candidate immune exposures; instead, reliance was placed on TCR beta sequences and their occurrence across donors. An earlier analysis of 500 to 750 of the donors applied high-throughput TCR beta sequencing to assess whether each TCR beta V gene segment acted as functional or pseudogenic. Donor age, sex, ethnicity and CMV serostatus were compiled alongside the repertoire data. Genome-wide SNP genotypes for about 65% of the roughly 700 donors were used in a later genetic analysis, which treated that subset as a discovery cohort. All discovery cohort repertoires had been generated on a single sequencing platform. Class I and class II HLA loci were covered by the typing at four-digit resolution. Typing coverage differed by locus: A, B, C, DRB1 and DQB1 were typed in about 620-630 donors, DQA1 in 500 to 550, DPA1 in nearly 610, and DPB1 in approximately 450. Roughly 5 DR-DQ haplotypes were treated as single units for association and clustering because of strong linkage in the cohort. Among roughly 400 genotyped donors of the cohort, an average of around 250,000 unique TCR beta nucleotide sequences was sequenced per donor, of which approximately 18% were non-productive. Broad study findings and their caveats: Sequencing depth was assumed to be roughly uniform across donors in the presence/absence analyses, though that assumption may not hold. In the study, 150 to 200 TCR beta chains were listed as associated with cytomegalovirus. Assigning TCR associations to individual alleles was difficult when HLA alleles, especially DR and DQ, strongly co-occurred. Correlated functional status among segregating V segments might reflect linkage disequilibrium, but an unknown experimental factor could not be ruled out. While some public TCRs were present in many individuals, most TCR sequences turned up only very rarely across donors. According to the authors, the approach could potentially be generalized to other disease states and immunological phenotypes. A further reported finding was that TCR beta sequences accurately predicted the HLA-A and HLA-B alleles for most subjects in the first cohort. The earlier analysis of fewer than 750 of the donors excluded about 16 rarely observed V segments, including chromosome 9 orphons, because counts were too low. Specific HLA alleles were associated with over 15,000 TCR beta sequences at a false discovery rate of 0.05 in a later analysis. In an earlier analysis of roughly 560 of the donors, most TCR beta V segments were observed in productive rearrangements about 87% or about 30% of the time, broadly matching IMGT annotations. In a later analysis, HLA-associated TCR beta chains showed more clonal expansion and lower generation probabilities than non-associated chains that were equally common. In vitro tests confirmed that three of the cytomegalovirus-associated TCR beta chains recognize cytomegalovirus antigens. In a later analysis, most CMV-associated TCR beta chains were found to appear HLA-restricted, with HLA associations seemingly driven largely by CMV exposure. The cohort was sequenced for TCR beta chains only, and without alpha or paired-chain data the features that could be detected were limited. The 87-base-pair reads could not distinguish some IMGT-functional V segments, including TRBV6-2 and TRBV6-3, so those segments were excluded. A later genetic analysis associated a missense DCLRE1C variant with V-gene and J-gene trimming of TCR beta chains, and an independent cohort replicated the association. CMV serostatus was the only immune exposure information available for the cohort. In a later genetic analysis, fewer N-insertions in productive TCRs were reported among donors in an Asian-associated ancestry cluster than the roughly 670-donor mean. A group of highly shared sequence variants was considered likely to be a technical artifact of the sequencing pipeline. The classifier was reported to diagnose cytomegalovirus status with high specificity and sensitivity in both the original and validation cohorts. In a later analysis, TCR association rates were found to vary across HLA loci, with the most associated TCRs seen for DRB1 alleles and the fewest for HLA-C alleles. Because HLA typing was unavailable for some donors at each locus, only the typed subset was used in association tests. According to a later analysis, parvovirus B19, influenza, CMV and Epstein-Barr virus appeared linked to several top co-occurrence clusters.

The chain links TRBV5-1 with TRBJ2-1, and 9 junction bases match TRBD2. The clonotype originates from a male donor in good health and CMV-seronegative. Sequenced sample: PBMCs. The DNA reads TGCGCCAGCAGCTCGCGACTATTAGCGGGGGATCCTTTAAATTACAATGAGCAGTTCTTC. This codes for CASSSRLLAGDPLNYNEQFF. This CDR3, with the reference TRBV5-1 and TRBJ2-1 proteins standing in past its ends, gives the full variable domain KAGVTQTPRYLIKTRGQQVTLSCSPISGHRSVSWYQQTPGQGLQFLFEYFSETQRNKGNFPGRFSGRQFSNSRSEMNVSTLELGDSALYLCASSSRLLAGDPLNYNEQFFGPGTRLTVL.